This T cell receptor beta chain was recovered during a study of identical twins. Looked up from germline, CDR1 is WSHSY and CDR2 is SAAADI. V shed 7 bases and J shed 6 bases, with 16 bases lying between them. This CDR3 has 14 residues. This clonotype was seen a few times. With template switching, a universal primer site was added, and the cDNA carried unique molecular identifiers. TCRdb fed the 5' RACE reads into MiXCR, producing one record per CDR3 protein. The table records about 920,000 distinct CDR3 sequences, 10% to 15% of them present only once. These same data were also listed under a study on yellow fever vaccine responses in identical twins.

Sequencing was done on a sample of PBMCs. The chain links TRBV10-2 to TRBJ2-1; D tentatively reads TRBD1 or TRBD2 (5 bases each). The receptor was derived from a young woman in good health. CDR3 nucleotides: TGCGCCAGCATAAATACTCTGGGGACCAATGAGCAGTTCTTC. It translates to CASINTLGTNEQFF.